These 7 T cell receptor beta chains share one sample of origin, sequenced in a study of CD8 T cells in Susac syndrome (dated by TCRdb to the late 2010s). Library preparation used the immunoSEQ multiplex PCR assay. RNA was extracted using the RNeasy kit, and roughly 0.5 to 1 microgram was reverse transcribed with random hexamers. TCRdb passed the public sequencing reads through fastp at Q25 and MiXCR, retaining productive beta sequences. Rows are unified per CDR3 protein, each entry keeping the most common DNA and genes. Within this sample are around 230,000 distinct CDR3 sequences, with around 95% of them counted one time only. The ten largest clones represent 0.075% to 0.095% of the sample. Specimen: CD4+ T cells from PBMCs. Every receptor here comes from a human donor with multiple sclerosis.

This clonotype has more than one count but fewer than ten. J is TRBJ2-2 and V is TRBV24-1; TRBD2 aligns across 9 bases. Germline V gives CDR1 KGHDR, CDR2 SFDVKD. The CDR3 sequence is 17 residues long. Trimming cost V 4 bases and J 4 bases; bases outside gene matches: 9. The CDR3 DNA follows: TGTGCCACCAGTGACCACCATAGCGGGAGTTTCACCGGGGAGCTGTTTTTT. Protein sequence: CATSDHHSGSFTGELFF.

The chain carries TRBV5-4 and TRBJ1-1; D unresolved. Per the germline V gene, CDR1 is SGHNT and CDR2 is YYREEE (reference sequence). Trimming stripped 4 bases from V and 4 bases from J, with 14 bases between. This CDR3 region has 14 residues. The DNA of the CDR3 is TGTGCCAGCAGCCCTTACCAGGTGAGCACTGAAGCTTTCTTT. Encoded protein: CASSPYQVSTEAFF.

On this clonotype itself: An end of the junction differs from the germline gene, which may be a read error. The chain couples TRBV30 to TRBJ2-3; D call uncertain. Germline V gives CDR1 GTSNPN, CDR2 SVGIG (reference sequence). The CDR3 consists of 10 residues. CDR3 in amino acids: CAWSGTNIHF. The CDR3 DNA follows: TGTGCCTGGAGCGGTACGAATATCCATTTT.

This chain uses TRBV15 with TRBJ2-7, with D unclear. Germline V gene data show CDR1 as LNHNV and CDR2 as YYDKDF (reference sequence). V gave up 0 bases and J gave up 2 bases, with 5 bases separating them. This CDR3 is built from 13 residues. The CDR3 loop reads CATSRERAYEQYF. CDR3 coding DNA: TGTGCCACCAGCAGAGAAAGAGCCTACGAGCAGTACTTC.

In DNA, the CDR3 is TGTGCCAGCAGCTTAAGGCGGTCACAAGATACGCAGTATTTT. It yields the protein CASSLRRSQDTQYF. The gene calls are TRBV7-8 and TRBJ2-3; unclear D gene. Between the trimmed V and J ends, which lost 2 bases and 5 bases, there was a span of 11 bases. The CDR3 runs to 14 residues. The germline V gene has CDR1 SGHVS and CDR2 FQNEAQ.

The J gene is TRBJ2-7, the V gene TRBV15; D remains unclear. Germline V gene lookup returns CDR1 LNHNV and CDR2 YYDKDF (reference sequence). The ends were cut back, 0 bases at V and 4 bases at J, with 4 bases in the middle. The CDR3 extends over 12 amino acids. CDR3: CATSRDRYEQYF. The CDR3 DNA sequence: TGTGCCACCAGCAGAGATAGGTACGAGCAGTACTTC.

This CDR3 reads CASDRGAEQFF. The CDR3 nucleotides are TGTGCCAGCGACCGAGGCGCTGAGCAGTTCTTC. V and J are TRBV28 and TRBJ2-1, with no clear D. CDR1 MDHEN and CDR2 SYDVKM come from the germline V gene. The CDR3 totals 11 residues. Trimming shortened V by 8 bases and J by 9 bases, and 11 bases separated the two germline ends.